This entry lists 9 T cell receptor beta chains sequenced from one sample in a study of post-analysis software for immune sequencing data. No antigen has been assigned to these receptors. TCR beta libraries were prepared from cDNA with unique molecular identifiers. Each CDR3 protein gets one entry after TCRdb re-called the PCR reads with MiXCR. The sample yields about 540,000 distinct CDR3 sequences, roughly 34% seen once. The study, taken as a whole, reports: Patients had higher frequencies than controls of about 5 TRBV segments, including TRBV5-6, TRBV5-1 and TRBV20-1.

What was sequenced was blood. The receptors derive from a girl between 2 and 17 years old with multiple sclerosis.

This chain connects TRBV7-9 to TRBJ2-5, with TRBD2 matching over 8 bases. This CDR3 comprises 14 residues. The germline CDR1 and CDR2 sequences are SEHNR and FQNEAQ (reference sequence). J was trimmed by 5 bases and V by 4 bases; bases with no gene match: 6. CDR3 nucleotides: TGTGCCAGCAGCTCAGTAGCGGGGAGCGAGACCCAGTACTTC. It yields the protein CASSSVAGSETQYF.

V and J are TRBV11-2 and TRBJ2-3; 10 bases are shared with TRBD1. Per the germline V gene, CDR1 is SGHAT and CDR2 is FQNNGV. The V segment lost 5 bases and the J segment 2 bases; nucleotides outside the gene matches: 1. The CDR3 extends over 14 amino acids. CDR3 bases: TGTGCCAGCAGCCGACAGGGGGCCACAGATACGCAGTATTTT. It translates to CASSRQGATDTQYF.

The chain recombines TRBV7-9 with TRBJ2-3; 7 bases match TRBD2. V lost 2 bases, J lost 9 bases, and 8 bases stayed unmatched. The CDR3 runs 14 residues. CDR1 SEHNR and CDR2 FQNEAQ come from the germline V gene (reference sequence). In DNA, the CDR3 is TGTGCCAGCAGCTTACTGCTAGCGGCAATAACGCAGTATTTT. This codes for CASSLLLAAITQYF.

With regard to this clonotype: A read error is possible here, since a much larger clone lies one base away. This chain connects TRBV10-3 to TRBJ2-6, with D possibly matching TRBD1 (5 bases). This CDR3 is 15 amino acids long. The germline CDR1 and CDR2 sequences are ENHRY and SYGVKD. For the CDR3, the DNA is TGTGCCATCATGGTCGGTAACTCTGGGGCCAACGTCCGGACTTTC. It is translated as CAIMVGNSGANVRTF.

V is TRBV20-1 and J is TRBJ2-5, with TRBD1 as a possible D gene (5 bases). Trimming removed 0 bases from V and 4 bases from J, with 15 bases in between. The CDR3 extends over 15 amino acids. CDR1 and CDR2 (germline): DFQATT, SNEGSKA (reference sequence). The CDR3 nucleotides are TGCAGTGCTAGAGATGTGGGGCACGTTGGAGAGACCCAGTACTTC. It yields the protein CSARDVGHVGETQYF.

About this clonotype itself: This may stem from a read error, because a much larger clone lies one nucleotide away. The DNA for the CDR3 is TGCGCCAGCAGCATTGGACTAGCGGGAGGAGAGACCCAGTTCTTC. It translates to CASSIGLAGGETQFF. The genes are TRBV4-1 and TRBJ2-1; 14 bases fit TRBD2. Germline V lookup: CDR1 MGHRA, CDR2 YSYEKL. J lost 13 bases, V lost 5 bases, and 10 bases had no gene match. CDR3 length: 15 amino acids.

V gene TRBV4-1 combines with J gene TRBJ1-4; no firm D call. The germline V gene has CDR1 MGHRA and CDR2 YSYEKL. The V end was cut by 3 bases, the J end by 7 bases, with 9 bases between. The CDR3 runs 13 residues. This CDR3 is CASSQILGEKLFF. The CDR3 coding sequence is TGCGCCAGCAGCCAGATCCTGGGTGAAAAACTGTTTTTT.

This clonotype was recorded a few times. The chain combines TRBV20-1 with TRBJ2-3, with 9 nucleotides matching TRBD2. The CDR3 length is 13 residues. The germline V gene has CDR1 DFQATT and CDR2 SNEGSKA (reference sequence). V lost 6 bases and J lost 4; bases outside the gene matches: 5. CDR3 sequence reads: CSALAGWADTQYF. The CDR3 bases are TGCAGTGCCCTAGCGGGGTGGGCAGATACGCAGTATTTT.

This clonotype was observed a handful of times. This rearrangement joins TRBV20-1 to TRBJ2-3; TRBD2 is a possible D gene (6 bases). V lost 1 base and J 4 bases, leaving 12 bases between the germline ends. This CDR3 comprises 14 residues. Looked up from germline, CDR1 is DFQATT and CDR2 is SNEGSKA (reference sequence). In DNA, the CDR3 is TGCAGTGCTAGAGTGGCTAGCGCCTCAGATACGCAGTATTTT. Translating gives CSARVASASDTQYF.